The next 24 T cell receptor beta chains were all read from a single sample in a study of shared clonotypes between healthy human individuals. Generated by immunoSEQ multiplex PCR, the TCRdb table keeps only in-frame clones and is missing some. Of 2 million to 2.5 million clones listed, about 92% are singletons. The sequencing sample was made of naive CD4+ T cells from PBMCs. The sample's subset: CD45RA+ positively selected. The receptors originated from a man between 18 and 29 years old in good health. Some clones in this sample may be carry-over from other donors' samples.

The genes are TRBV11-2 and TRBJ2-7, with a possible D match to TRBD2 (6 bases). Germline values: CDR1 SGHAT, CDR2 FQNNGV. The CDR3 covers 16 residues. Trimming left V 1 base short and J 4 bases short, with 17 bases between. This CDR3 is CASSLVGPGAKYEQYF. In nucleotides, the CDR3 is TGTGCCAGCAGCTTAGTCGGGCCGGGAGCTAAGTACGAGCAGTACTTC.

As concerns this clone: Distinct nucleotide sequences in the sample also encode this CDR3. The V call is TRBV4-3, the J call TRBJ2-5; unclear D gene. CDR3 length: 13 residues. The germline V gene has CDR1 LGHNA and CDR2 YSLEER. V gave up 0 bases and J gave up 5 bases, with 7 bases separating them. CDR3 loop: CASSQDSRETQYF. The CDR3 coding sequence is TGCGCCAGCAGCCAAGATTCTCGGGAGACCCAGTACTTC.

V gene TRBV7-3 combines with J gene TRBJ1-1; no firm D call. CDR1 is SGHTA, CDR2 FQGTGA, per germline. Trimming shortened V by 1 base and J by 1 base, and 7 bases separated the two germline ends. The CDR3 is 14 amino acids. The CDR3 here is CASSLSRANTEAFF. The DNA of the CDR3 is TGTGCCAGCAGCTTAAGCCGGGCGAACACTGAAGCTTTCTTT.

This chain joins TRBV5-4 and TRBJ1-3; no reliable D call. The V end lost 3 bases, the J end lost 0 bases, and 10 bases lay between the germline ends. This CDR3 is 15 amino acids long. Per germline, CDR1 SGHNT and CDR2 YYREEE (reference sequence). CDR3 sequence reads: CASSSAGSSGNTIYF. The CDR3 region has the DNA TGTGCCAGCAGCTCGGCGGGTAGCTCTGGAAACACCATATATTTT.

V gene TRBV11-2 combines with J gene TRBJ1-1; D possibly corresponds to TRBD1 (5 bases). Germline values: CDR1 SGHAT, CDR2 FQNNGV. The CDR3 contains 13 residues. V gave up 4 bases and J gave up 8 bases, with 14 bases separating them. The CDR3 DNA is TGTGCCAGCAGCTCGGTGGGGGGAACGGAAGCTTTCTTT. It yields the protein CASSSVGGTEAFF.

This clone appeared a single time. The chain joins TRBV18 to TRBJ2-7, with D possibly matching TRBD1 (8 bases). The CDR3 contains 13 residues. CDR1 and CDR2 from the germline V gene are KGHSH and LQKENI. V was cut by 3 bases and J by 7 bases, with 13 bases left in between. The CDR3 sequence: CASSPDREGEQYF. CDR3 bases: TGTGCCAGCTCACCGGACAGGGAGGGTGAGCAGTACTTC.

The chain uses TRBV28 and TRBJ1-5; D possibly corresponds to TRBD1 (6 bases). The CDR3 has 15 residues. The V end lost 6 bases, the J end lost 2 bases, and 14 bases lay between the germline ends. In germline, CDR1 is MDHEN, CDR2 SYDVKM. The CDR3 DNA reads as TGTGCCAGCAGCCAGGGGTGGTCGGGCAATCAGCCCCAGCATTTT. This translates into CASSQGWSGNQPQHF.

The rearrangement uses TRBV5-1 and TRBJ2-7; possibly TRBD1 or TRBD2 for D (5 bases each). V was trimmed by 8 bases and J by 3 bases, leaving 21 bases between them. CDR1 and CDR2 from the germline V gene are SGHRS and YFSETQ. This CDR3 has 15 residues. This CDR3 is CASQFRGESNYEQYF. CDR3 DNA sequence: TGCGCCAGTCAGTTCCGAGGGGAGTCAAACTACGAGCAGTACTTC.

The chain joins TRBV11-3 to TRBJ2-1; no clear D. The CDR3 covers 14 residues. V dropped 3 bases and J dropped 4 bases, with 10 bases sitting between them. The germline V gene encodes CDR1 SGHNT and CDR2 YENEEA. The CDR3: CASSLSVDYNEQFF. The DNA for the CDR3 is TGTGCCAGCAGCTTGTCCGTAGATTACAATGAGCAGTTCTTC. The full variable domain, in which reference TRBV11-3 and TRBJ2-1 provide the parts outside the CDR3, is EAGVVQSPRYKIIEKKQPVAFWCNPISGHNTLYWYLQNLGQGPELLIRYENEEAVDDSQLPKDRFSAERLKGVDSTLKIQPAELGDSAVYLCASSLSVDYNEQFFGPGTRLTVL.

This clone was observed a few times. The V call is TRBV7-3, the J call TRBJ2-3; 9 nucleotides match TRBD1. Germline loops: CDR1 SGHTA, CDR2 FQGTGA. Trimming took 3 bases from V and 6 from J; bases not matched to a gene: 4. The CDR3 length is 14 residues. CDR3 protein: CASSFGTGWDTQYF. The CDR3 DNA sequence: TGTGCCAGCAGCTTTGGGACAGGGTGGGATACGCAGTATTTT.

The rearrangement links TRBV11-2 to TRBJ2-3; D gene ambiguous. There are 13 residues in the CDR3. The V end lost 7 bases, the J end lost 8 bases, and 16 bases lay between the germline ends. Germline CDR1 is SGHAT and CDR2 is FQNNGV. The CDR3 here is CASTLARPGTQYF. The CDR3 DNA sequence: TGTGCCAGCACCCTGGCCCGACCGGGTACGCAGTATTTT.

The V gene is TRBV28, the J gene TRBJ2-2; no reliable D call. The V gene's germline CDR1 is MDHEN and CDR2 SYDVKM. Trimming left V 5 bases short and J 6 bases short, with 13 bases between. This CDR3 spans 14 amino acids. As DNA, the CDR3 is TGTGCCAGCAGTGGGCCCTGGGGTGCCGGGGAGCTGTTTTTT. Translating gives CASSGPWGAGELFF.

The CDR3 sequence: CASSITGQGDTEAFF. The CDR3 coding sequence is TGTGCCAGTAGTATTACGGGACAGGGGGACACTGAAGCTTTCTTT. This chain links TRBV19 with TRBJ1-1, with 11 bases lining up with TRBD1. With V trimmed by 3 bases and J by 3 bases, 3 bases remained unmatched. Germline V gene lookup returns CDR1 LNHDA and CDR2 SQIVND (reference sequence). There are 15 residues in the CDR3.

This chain joins TRBV6-5 and TRBJ1-2; D possibly corresponds to TRBD1 (5 bases). V lost 4 bases and J 2 bases, leaving 17 bases between the germline ends. Germline CDR1 reads MNHEY; CDR2 reads SVGAGI. The CDR3 spans 16 residues. DNA of the CDR3: TGTGCCAGCAGTTCGGGGGTCGGGGTCCTGAACTATGGCTACACCTTC. It translates to CASSSGVGVLNYGYTF.

The chain uses TRBV28 and TRBJ1-4; 9 bases are shared with TRBD1. The CDR3 covers 14 residues. The ends lost 10 bases at V and 10 bases at J; junction bases unmatched: 13. The germline V gene has CDR1 MDHEN and CDR2 SYDVKM. CDR3 in DNA: TGTGCCACCACCCGGACAGGGGAGGGTCGAAAACTGTTTTTT. Protein sequence: CATTRTGEGRKLFF.

V is TRBV7-8 and J is TRBJ2-2, with D possibly matching TRBD2 (6 bases). This CDR3 comprises 16 residues. V lost 10 bases and J 0 bases, leaving 18 bases between the germline ends. Per germline, CDR1 SGHVS and CDR2 FQNEAQ. The CDR3 sequence: CATSSRDSANTGELFF. The DNA for the CDR3 is TGTGCCACCTCCTCCCGGGACTCCGCGAACACCGGGGAGCTGTTTTTT.

The gene calls are TRBV18 and TRBJ1-5; the D gene is possibly TRBD1 (6 bases). CDR3 length equals 14 residues. The V end was cut by 8 bases, the J end by 4 bases, with 15 bases between. Germline V gene lookup returns CDR1 KGHSH and CDR2 LQKENI. CDR3 sequence (DNA): TGTGCCAGCGCCTTAGACAGGTCGAATCAGCCCCAGCATTTT. Translating it yields CASALDRSNQPQHF.

The chain recombines TRBV18 with TRBJ2-7, with 10 positions matching TRBD2. Germline values: CDR1 KGHSH, CDR2 LQKENI. The CDR3 sequence is 17 residues long. V dropped 3 bases and J dropped 5; count of bases not matched to a gene: 13. CDR3 in amino acids: CASSPMARGLATHEQYF. CDR3 sequence (DNA): TGTGCCAGCTCACCGATGGCGCGGGGACTAGCGACCCACGAGCAGTACTTC.

The CDR3 spells CAGGAPVQPQHF. The CDR3 DNA reads TGTGCCGGGGGGGCGCCCGTTCAGCCCCAGCATTTT. The chain carries TRBV28 and TRBJ1-5, with a possible D match to TRBD1 (6 bases). CDR3 length: 12 residues. V lost 11 bases and J lost 6, with 14 bases in between. The germline gives CDR1 MDHEN, CDR2 SYDVKM.

The chain carries TRBV18 and TRBJ1-2; the D gene is possibly TRBD1 (5 bases). The CDR3 extends over 16 amino acids. Per the germline V gene, CDR1 is KGHSH and CDR2 is LQKENI. V dropped 1 base and J dropped 2 bases, with 14 bases sitting between them. CDR3 loop: CASSPLRATQNYGYTF. The CDR3 nucleotides read TGTGCCAGCTCACCACTCAGGGCTACACAGAACTATGGCTACACCTTC.

The chain couples TRBV2 to TRBJ1-2; tentative D call: TRBD1 (6 bases). This CDR3 has 13 amino acids. CDR1 SNHLY and CDR2 FYNNEI come from the germline V gene. Trimming stripped 6 bases from V and 2 bases from J, with 10 bases between. DNA of the CDR3: TGTGCCAGCAGGAATGGACAGAACTATGGCTACACCTTC. Protein sequence: CASRNGQNYGYTF.

This clone was seen more than once but under ten times. J is TRBJ2-7 and V is TRBV10-1, with 8 positions matching TRBD2. Germline lookup yields CDR1 WNHNN and CDR2 SYGVQD (reference sequence). V was pared by 2 bases and J by 2 bases, with 2 bases of the junction left unmatched. This CDR3 has 14 amino acids. CDR3 sequence (DNA): TGCGCCAGCAGTGAGGCGGGAGGTACCTACGAGCAGTACTTC. Translating it yields CASSEAGGTYEQYF.

The CDR3 bases are TGTGCCAGCAGCGGTGGATTAGCGGGGACCCAAGAGACCCAGTACTTC. Its protein product is CASSGGLAGTQETQYF. V gene TRBV7-2 combines with J gene TRBJ2-5; 8 bases are a match to TRBD2. Germline lookup yields CDR1 SGHTA and CDR2 FQGNSA. The CDR3 covers 16 residues. V was clipped by 5 bases and J by 1 base; unmatched bases: 9.

This clone was seen once. The genes are TRBV28 and TRBJ2-3; a possible D gene is TRBD2 (5 bases). This CDR3 contains 13 residues. Germline CDR1 and CDR2: MDHEN and SYDVKM. V was cut by 3 bases and J by 6 bases, with 10 bases left in between. In DNA, the CDR3 is TGTGCCAGCAGTTTGAGGACTGCCGATACGCAGTATTTT. It translates to CASSLRTADTQYF.